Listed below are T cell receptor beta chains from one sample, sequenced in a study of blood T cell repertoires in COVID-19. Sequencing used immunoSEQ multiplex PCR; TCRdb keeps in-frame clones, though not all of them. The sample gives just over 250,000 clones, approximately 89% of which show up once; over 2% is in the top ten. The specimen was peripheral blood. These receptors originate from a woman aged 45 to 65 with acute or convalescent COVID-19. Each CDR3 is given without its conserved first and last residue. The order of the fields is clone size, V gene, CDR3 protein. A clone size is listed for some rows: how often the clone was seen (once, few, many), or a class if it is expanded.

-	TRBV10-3	AIRVGGTEAF
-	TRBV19	ASSGRSGTPYNEQF
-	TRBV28	ASSQIDPGQFYEQY
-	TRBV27	ASSLSPTGSRVY
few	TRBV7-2	ASSFRGSGREQF
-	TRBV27	ASSSQYTDTQY
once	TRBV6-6	ASRSRPGSYEQY
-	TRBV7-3	ASTPRAGQLWGYT
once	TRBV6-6	ASTEQGLRQPQH
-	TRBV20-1	SATDSLLY
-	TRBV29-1	SAGLAGGYEQY
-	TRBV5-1	ASSLTGGTEAF
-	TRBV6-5	ASSYPGQGEGIQY
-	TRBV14	ASSHLKGAREKLF